Each of the 20 T cell receptor beta chains below was sequenced from the same sample in a study of shared clonotypes between healthy human individuals (TCRdb year 2020). The method behind the library was the immunoSEQ multiplex PCR assay. TCRdb provides this immuneACCESS table in a form limited to in-frame rearrangements. Some clones are lacking; in checked studies, under half of them reflect an unresolved V gene, and why the rest are absent is not known. A total of roughly 650,000 clones appear in this sample, more than 95% of them only once. The ten top clones hold 0.055% to 0.07% of the sample. The sequenced material came from naive CD4+ T cells sorted from blood. The sample's cell subset or site, from its label and the paper: CD45RA+ positively selected. The receptors were gathered from a woman in her twenties or thirties in good health.

J is TRBJ2-3 and V is TRBV7-6; 7 nucleotides agree with TRBD1. The CDR3 has 18 residues. With V trimmed by 2 bases and J by 0 bases, 11 bases remained unmatched. Germline V gene data show CDR1 as SGHVS and CDR2 as FNYEAQ. CDR3 in DNA: TGTGCCAGCAGCTTAACAGGGGAGTGGGCCCCGAGCACAGATACGCAGTATTTT. Protein sequence: CASSLTGEWAPSTDTQYF.

The chain has TRBV27 and TRBJ2-1; 8 bases align to TRBD2. V shed 2 bases and J 0 bases; nucleotides not matched to a gene: 6. Germline CDR1 reads MNHEY; CDR2 reads SMNVEV (reference sequence). CDR3 length equals 17 residues. In DNA, the CDR3 is TGTGCCAGCAGTTTAGGCTTGCGGGAGGCCTCCTACAATGAGCAGTTCTTC. This encodes CASSLGLREASYNEQFF.

The CDR3 coding sequence is TGTGCCAGTAGTATCTTCAGCGGGAGCTCCTACAATGAGCAGTTCTTC. It encodes CASSIFSGSSYNEQFF. This chain links TRBV19 with TRBJ2-1, with 8 bases identical to TRBD2. V was clipped by 3 bases and J by 0 bases; unmatched bases: 4. The CDR3 has 16 residues. CDR1 and CDR2 (germline): LNHDA, SQIVND (reference sequence).

The V gene is TRBV14, the J gene TRBJ2-5, with 9 nucleotides matching TRBD2. Per the germline V gene, CDR1 is SGHDN and CDR2 is FVKESK. With 1 base clipped from V and 4 bases from J, the junction kept 13 bases outside the gene matches. This CDR3 contains 18 residues. The CDR3 region is CASSQGFWIAGVGETQYF. In DNA form, the CDR3 reads TGTGCCAGCAGCCAAGGATTTTGGATAGCGGGAGTTGGAGAGACCCAGTACTTC.

The chain employs TRBV9 and TRBJ2-7; 9 bases are shared with TRBD2. Germline CDR1 SGDLS, CDR2 YYNGEE. The CDR3 is 14 residues long. With V trimmed by 4 bases and J by 3 bases, 5 bases remained unmatched. The CDR3 nucleotides are TGTGCCAGCAGCAAAGCGGGAGGCGGCTACGAGCAGTACTTC. It encodes CASSKAGGGYEQYF.

A note on this clone: The same CDR3 arises from other DNA sequences in this sample as well. This chain uses TRBV28 with TRBJ2-7, with D uncertain. CDR3 length equals 11 residues. With 5 bases removed from V and 4 bases from J, the gap between germline ends came to 6 bases. Looked up from germline, CDR1 is MDHEN and CDR2 is SYDVKM. The CDR3 DNA follows: TGTGCCAGCAGTCGCTATTACGAGCAGTACTTC. Translating it yields CASSRYYEQYF.

The chain couples TRBV5-1 to TRBJ2-3; TRBD2 matches at 7 bases. Germline loops: CDR1 SGHRS, CDR2 YFSETQ. The CDR3 consists of 14 residues. Trimming took 7 bases from V and 2 from J; bases not matched to a gene: 7. CDR3 bases: TGCGCCAGCTGCAGGAGCGGGACCACAGATACGCAGTATTTT. As protein: CASCRSGTTDTQYF.

Comment on this clone: Within the sample, other DNA sequences also encode this same CDR3. This rearrangement joins TRBV5-1 to TRBJ1-1; tentative D call: TRBD1 (5 bases). Deletions cut 0 bases from V and 1 base from J, with 7 bases between. Germline CDR1 reads SGHRS; CDR2 reads YFSETQ. The CDR3 runs 14 residues. CDR3 sequence: CASSLGGGNTEAFF. For the CDR3, the DNA is TGCGCCAGCAGCTTGGGCGGGGGGAACACTGAAGCTTTCTTT.

The chain has TRBV6-6 and TRBJ1-2; D remains unclear. The length of the CDR3 is 15 residues. Germline V CDR1 and CDR2: MNHNY, SVGAGI (reference sequence). V lost 2 bases and J lost 5, with 15 bases in between. The CDR3 is CASSYGLERNYGYTF. The CDR3 DNA reads TGTGCCAGCAGTTACGGTTTGGAGCGGAATTATGGCTACACCTTC.

This chain links TRBV5-4 with TRBJ1-2; no reliable D call. Germline CDR1 SGHNT, CDR2 YYREEE (reference sequence). V was cut by 0 bases and J by 0 bases, with 9 bases left in between. The CDR3 is made up of 15 amino acids. For the CDR3, the DNA is TGTGCCAGCAGCTTGGGGGTTGGCCCTAACTATGGCTACACCTTC. It yields the protein CASSLGVGPNYGYTF.

This chain joins TRBV29-1 and TRBJ2-3; the match to TRBD2 covers 7 bases. Germline assignment: CDR1 SQVTM and CDR2 ANQGSEA. The CDR3 has 15 amino acids. The ends lost 3 bases at V and 2 bases at J; junction bases unmatched: 8. In nucleotides, the CDR3 is TGCAGCGTTGAGGTAGCGGGTAGCCACACAGATACGCAGTATTTT. As protein: CSVEVAGSHTDTQYF.

This chain connects TRBV7-8 to TRBJ2-7, with D perhaps matching TRBD2 (7 bases). V lost 7 bases and J 2 bases, leaving 21 bases between the germline ends. This CDR3 has 16 amino acids. The germline CDR1 and CDR2 sequences are SGHVS and FQNEAQ. CDR3 coding DNA: TGTGCCAGCAACCCGCGCCCGGGGGGCAAGACCTACGAGCAGTACTTC. Amino acids: CASNPRPGGKTYEQYF.

The chain is built from TRBV7-3 and TRBJ2-1; 12 bases line up with TRBD2. Germline V CDR1 and CDR2: SGHTA, FQGTGA. The CDR3 is 15 amino acids. V lost 5 bases, J lost 7 bases, and 6 bases stayed unmatched. The CDR3 DNA follows: TGTGCCAGCAGCAGGGATGGGACTAGCGGGAATGAGCAGTTCTTC. As protein: CASSRDGTSGNEQFF.

J is TRBJ1-1 and V is TRBV4-1; TRBD1 is a possible D gene (5 bases). Germline lookup yields CDR1 MGHRA and CDR2 YSYEKL. CDR3 length: 16 residues. Trimming stripped 1 base from V and 4 bases from J, with 16 bases between. This CDR3 reads CASSQGPPGVGTEAFF. CDR3 coding DNA: TGCGCCAGCAGCCAAGGGCCCCCGGGGGTGGGCACTGAAGCTTTCTTT.

The J gene is TRBJ1-3, the V gene TRBV6-1; 7 nucleotides match TRBD1. CDR1 is MNHNS and CDR2 is SASEGT in the germline V gene. CDR3 length equals 15 residues. The J segment lost 0 bases and the V segment lost 5 bases, leaving 4 bases of the junction unmatched. The CDR3 here is CASSRQGLSGNTIYF. DNA for the CDR3: TGTGCCAGCAGTAGACAGGGCCTCTCTGGAAACACCATATATTTT.

Regarding this clone: Within the sample, other DNA sequences also encode this same CDR3. The chain carries TRBV5-1 and TRBJ2-1; D is unclear. Germline CDR1 and CDR2: SGHRS and YFSETQ. V lost 2 bases and J lost 4, with 7 bases in between. The CDR3 length is 13 residues. CDR3 residues: CASSLTEYNEQFF. DNA of the CDR3: TGCGCCAGCAGCTTAACAGAGTACAATGAGCAGTTCTTC.

The chain has TRBV5-1 and TRBJ1-6; no clear D. CDR1 is SGHRS and CDR2 is YFSETQ in the germline V gene. Trimming shortened V by 0 bases and J by 10 bases, and 14 bases separated the two germline ends. CDR3 length equals 15 residues. The CDR3 region is CASSLDGEAGSPLHF. The CDR3 DNA sequence: TGCGCCAGCAGCTTGGACGGGGAGGCGGGCTCACCCCTCCACTTT.

The chain employs TRBV6-5 and TRBJ2-3, with D maybe TRBD1 (6 bases). Trimming removed 2 bases at V and 3 bases at J, with 12 bases between. The length of the CDR3 is 15 residues. Germline V gene lookup returns CDR1 MNHEY and CDR2 SVGAGI. CDR3 DNA sequence: TGTGCCAGCAGTTACCAGGGGATGGGGACAGATACGCAGTATTTT. This encodes CASSYQGMGTDTQYF.

Comment on this clone: The same CDR3 also results from other DNA sequences found in this sample. The chain recombines TRBV6-1 with TRBJ1-1; 7 bases are shared with TRBD1. The V and J ends lost 6 bases and 0 bases, in that order; junction bases with no gene match: 1. Germline-derived CDR1 and CDR2 are MNHNS and SASEGT. This CDR3 region has 13 residues. The CDR3 DNA reads TGTGCCAGCAGGGGACAGATGAACACTGAAGCTTTCTTT. Translated: CASRGQMNTEAFF.

The CDR3 DNA follows: TGCAGCGTTGAAGTTTTGGGGTCAGGCGACACTGAAGCTTTCTTT. Its protein is CSVEVLGSGDTEAFF. The gene calls are TRBV29-1 and TRBJ1-1; D is uncertain. This CDR3 is built from 15 residues. Per the germline V gene, CDR1 is SQVTM and CDR2 is ANQGSEA. With 1 base removed from V and 3 bases from J, the gap between germline ends came to 15 bases.